A single sample is the source of the 9 T cell receptor beta chains below, sequenced in a study of early T cells in non-severe SARS-CoV-2 infection. TCRdb re-called the 5' RACE reads with MiXCR, one entry per CDR3 protein. The repertoire holds 35,000 to 45,000 distinct CDR3 sequences, with roughly 6.8% as singletons. Sample: whole blood, taken at baseline. These receptors were taken from an adult who was a healthcare worker with PCR-confirmed SARS-CoV-2 infection or an uninfected control (not recorded which).

The rearrangement links TRBV6-1 to TRBJ2-1, with D maybe TRBD1 (6 bases). The V end lost 8 bases, the J end lost 6 bases, and 17 bases lay between the germline ends. From germline, CDR1 is MNHNS and CDR2 SASEGT. The CDR3 sequence is 14 residues long. In DNA, the CDR3 is TGTGCCAGCGTCCCTTCTCAGGGGTTCAATGAGCAGTTCTTC. It translates to CASVPSQGFNEQFF.

This clonotype appeared a few times. The chain combines TRBV6-4 with TRBJ1-1, with a tentative D call TRBD1 (5 bases). This CDR3 contains 14 residues. The germline V gene has CDR1 MRHNA and CDR2 SNTAGT. The V and J ends lost 5 bases and 4 bases respectively, with 14 bases between them. In DNA, the CDR3 is TGTGCCAGCAGTCCTGACGGTGGGGGCACTGAAGCTTTCTTT. Translation: CASSPDGGGTEAFF.

The genes are TRBV6-6 and TRBJ2-2, with TRBD1 matching 9 bases. V was clipped by 7 bases and J by 3 bases; unmatched bases: 6. CDR3 length: 15 residues. Germline CDR1 reads MNHNY; CDR2 reads SVGAGI (reference sequence). CDR3 amino acids: CASMTDRGYTGELFF. CDR3 bases: TGTGCCAGCATGACGGACAGGGGATACACCGGGGAGCTGTTTTTT.

This clonotype turned up a few times. V gene TRBV5-1 combines with J gene TRBJ2-5; D might be TRBD1 (6 bases). Germline V gene data show CDR1 as SGHRS and CDR2 as YFSETQ. Trimming removed 5 bases at V and 4 bases at J, with 15 bases between. The CDR3 consists of 14 residues. The CDR3 region has the DNA TGCGCCAGCAGTTCCGGGACACAGGCAGAGACCCAGTACTTC. Amino acids: CASSSGTQAETQYF.

This clonotype has a count of ten or more. The chain carries TRBV20-1 and TRBJ2-3; 11 nucleotides line up with TRBD2. This CDR3 comprises 15 residues. Trimming cost V 6 bases and J 2 bases; bases outside gene matches: 7. CDR1 and CDR2 (germline): DFQATT, SNEGSKA (reference sequence). In DNA, the CDR3 is TGCAGTGCCGAACTAGCGGGAGAAAACACAGATACGCAGTATTTT. As protein: CSAELAGENTDTQYF.

Many counts were recorded for this clonotype. V is TRBV27 and J is TRBJ2-3; D gene uncertain. V was cut by 4 bases and J by 5 bases, with 19 bases left in between. The CDR3 consists of 16 residues. CDR1 is MNHEY, CDR2 SMNVEV, per germline (reference sequence). The CDR3 loop is CASSSTGPYIGDTQYF. As DNA, the CDR3 is TGTGCCAGCAGTTCAACCGGGCCTTATATAGGAGATACGCAGTATTTT.

This clonotype appeared many times. The V call is TRBV14, the J call TRBJ2-7; TRBD2 matches 11 bases. The CDR3 loop spans 17 amino acids. Trimming removed 1 base from V and 4 bases from J; junction bases left unmatched: 9. Germline loops: CDR1 SGHDN, CDR2 FVKESK. The DNA of the CDR3 is TGTGCCAGCAGCCAAGTCTCTCTAGCGGGAGGTTCGTACGAGCAGTACTTC. Protein product: CASSQVSLAGGSYEQYF.

The V and J genes are TRBV10-3 and TRBJ2-1; D is possibly TRBD1 (6 bases). Looked up from germline, CDR1 is ENHRY and CDR2 is SYGVKD. V lost 4 bases to trimming and J lost 7 bases, with 14 bases between them. This CDR3 contains 14 residues. The CDR3 DNA reads TGTGCCATCAGTGCCCAACTACAGGGAAATGAGCAGTTCTTC. This translates into CAISAQLQGNEQFF.

This clonotype was observed a handful of times. The chain has TRBV12-3 or TRBV12-4 and TRBJ2-2, with 7 bases aligning to TRBD1. This CDR3 contains 13 residues. Trimming removed 2 bases from V and 9 bases from J; junction bases left unmatched: 3. CDR3 DNA sequence: TGTGCCAGCAGTTTATTAGGGGGCTGGGAGCTGTTTTTT. Translation: CASSLLGGWELFF.